This T cell receptor beta chain was recorded in a study of CD8+ T cells in alopecia areata. Overall study context: Treated patients swallowed 5 to 10 mg of oral tofacitinib twice daily.

CDR3 length equals 13 residues. Germline V gives CDR1 SQVTM, CDR2 ANQGSEA. The ends were cut back, 4 bases at V and 3 bases at J, with 13 bases in the middle. Treatment: oral pan-JAK inhibitor, 5-10 mg twice daily. Researchers gathered lesional scalp punch biopsies and peripheral blood from patients with alopecia areata. Worth noting for this clone: Its antigen is undetermined.

Findings and caveats of the study: With one nonresponder, baseline CD8+ expansion's link to response remains uncertain.

RNA was extracted and reverse transcribed into cDNA as the sequencing template. Repertoires were generated with immunoSEQ multiplex PCR, while TCRdb's copy carries only in-frame clones and drops some. The data contain roughly 200,000 clones, about 48% of them singletons. Sample: CD8+ T cells sorted from blood, taken at week 24, from a patient treated with tofacitinib. This receptor was obtained from a human donor with alopecia areata. This sequence joins TRBV29-1 and TRBJ2-7, with a possible D match to TRBD2 (5 bases). CDR3 nucleotide sequence: TGCAGCGTTGCACTAGATGAAGACTACGAGCAGTACTTC. Its protein is CSVALDEDYEQYF.